This T cell receptor beta chain originates from a study of post-analysis software for immune sequencing data. Findings and caveats of the study: Patients had higher frequencies than controls of a handful of TRBV segments, including TRBV5-6, TRBV5-1 and TRBV20-1.

V was pared by 5 bases and J by 4 bases, with 21 bases between. Germline CDR1 SQVTM, CDR2 ANQGSEA. This CDR3 spans 15 amino acids. Unique molecular identifiers were built into the TCR beta cDNA libraries. TCRdb ran MiXCR on the PCR reads and lists one entry per CDR3 protein. The data show roughly 670,000 distinct CDR3 sequences, more than 50% seen once. This clonotype has only a few counts. What it recognizes is unknown. This chain uses TRBV29-1 with TRBJ2-7; weak D call: TRBD2 (5 bases). The source is a girl aged 2 to 9 with multiple sclerosis. Sequenced sample: blood. In DNA, the CDR3 is TGCAGCGTTCAGTTCGGGGTGGCGAGAAGTTACGAGCAGTACTTC. Translated: CSVQFGVARSYEQYF.